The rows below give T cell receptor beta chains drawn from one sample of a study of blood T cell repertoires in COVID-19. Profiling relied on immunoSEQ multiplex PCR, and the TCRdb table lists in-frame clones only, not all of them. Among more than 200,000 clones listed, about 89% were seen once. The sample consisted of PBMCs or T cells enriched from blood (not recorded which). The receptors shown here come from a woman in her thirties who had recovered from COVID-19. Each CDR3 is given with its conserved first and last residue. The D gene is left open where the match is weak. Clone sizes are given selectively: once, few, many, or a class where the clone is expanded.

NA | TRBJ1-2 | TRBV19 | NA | TGTGCCAGTAGTATAGCACAGGGCGGCTATGGCTACACCTTC | CASSIAQGGYGYTF
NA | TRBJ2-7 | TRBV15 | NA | TGTGCCACCAGCAGGACCCGGGACTCCTACGAGCAGTACTTC | CATSRTRDSYEQYF
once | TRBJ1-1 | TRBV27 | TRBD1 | TGTGCCAGCAGCCGGGGACAGGGGAGAGCCACTGAAGCTTTCTTT | CASSRGQGRATEAFF
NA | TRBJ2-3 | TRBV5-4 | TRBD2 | TGTGCCAGCAGCTTGGCTAGCGGGAGTCCAGATACGCAGTATTTT | CASSLASGSPDTQYF
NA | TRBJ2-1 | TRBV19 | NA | TGTGCCAGTAGTATACTAGCGACCCTATACAATGAGCAGTTCTTC | CASSILATLYNEQFF
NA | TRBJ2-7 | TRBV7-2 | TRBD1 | TGTGCCAGCAGTCGGGACAGCTACTACGAGCAGTACTTC | CASSRDSYYEQYF
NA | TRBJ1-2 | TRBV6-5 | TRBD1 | TGTGCCAGCAGAGAGACAGGGGGCAACTATGGCTACACCTTC | CASRETGGNYGYTF
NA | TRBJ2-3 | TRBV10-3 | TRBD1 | TGTGCCATCAAAAACACAGGGGATACAGATACGCAGTATTTT | CAIKNTGDTDTQYF
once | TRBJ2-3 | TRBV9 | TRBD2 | TGTGCCAGCAGCGTAGCACTAGCGGCTAGCACAGATACGCAGTATTTT | CASSVALAASTDTQYF
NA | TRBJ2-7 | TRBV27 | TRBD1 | TGTGCCAGCAGTTTCTTAACCGCGGACAGGGTGGACCCCGAGCAGTACTTC | CASSFLTADRVDPEQYF
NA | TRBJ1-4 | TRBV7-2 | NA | TGTGCCAGCAGCCCGGCAGGCAGCAATGAAAAACTGTTTTTT | CASSPAGSNEKLFF
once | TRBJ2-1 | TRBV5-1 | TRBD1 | TGCGCCAGCAGGTACGAGGGGGCCCACAATGAGCAGTTCTTC | CASRYEGAHNEQFF
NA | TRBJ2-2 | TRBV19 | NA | TGTGCCAGTAGCCTTCCCTTCGGCGGGGAGCTGTTTTTT | CASSLPFGGELFF
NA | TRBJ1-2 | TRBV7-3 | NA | TGTGCCAGCAGCTCATGGGACTGCTACACCTTC | CASSSWDCYTF
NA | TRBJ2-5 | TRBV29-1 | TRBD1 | TGCAGCGTTGTGAGAGGACAGGGGCAGGTGGGAGAGACCCAGTACTTC | CSVVRGQGQVGETQYF
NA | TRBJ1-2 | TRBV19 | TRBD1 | TGTGCCAGTAGTGATGGACAGGGGGAACTATCCACCTTC | CASSDGQGELSTF
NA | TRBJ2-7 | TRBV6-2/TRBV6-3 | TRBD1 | TGTGCCAGCAGTACCCCTGGGACAGGCCCTAACTACGAGCAGTACTTC | CASSTPGTGPNYEQYF
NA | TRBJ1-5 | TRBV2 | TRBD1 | TGTGCCAGCAGAGCCCGGGACAGCCCCAATCAGCCCCAGCATTTT | CASRARDSPNQPQHF
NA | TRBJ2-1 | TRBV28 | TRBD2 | TGTGCCAGCAGTGCCCTTGGCGGGAGCAGGAATGAGCAGTTCTTC | CASSALGGSRNEQFF
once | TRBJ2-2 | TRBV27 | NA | TGTGCCAGCAGTTTGTTCAGATCGAACACCGGGGAGCTGTTTTTT | CASSLFRSNTGELFF
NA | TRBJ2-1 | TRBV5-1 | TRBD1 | TGCGCCAGCAGCTTGAGTGGGACAGCTAACAATGAGCAGTTCTTC | CASSLSGTANNEQFF
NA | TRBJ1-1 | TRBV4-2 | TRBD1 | TGTGCCAGCAGCCGCTCGACAGGGGCCAACACTGAAGCTTTCTTT | CASSRSTGANTEAFF
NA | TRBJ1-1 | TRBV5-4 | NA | TGTGCCAGCAGCTTGGCCCCGGGGATGGGCACTGAAGCTTTCTTT | CASSLAPGMGTEAFF
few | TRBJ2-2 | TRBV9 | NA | TGTGCCAGCAGCGACTCGAGACAGGACACCGGGGAGCTGTTTTTT | CASSDSRQDTGELFF
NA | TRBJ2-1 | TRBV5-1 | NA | TGCGCCAGCAGCTTGGTGGCGGGAAACAATGAGCAGTTCTTC | CASSLVAGNNEQFF
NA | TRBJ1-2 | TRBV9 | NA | TGTGCCAGCAGCGTAGTAGGTACAGGCCCCCCTCGGGATGGCTACACCTTC | CASSVVGTGPPRDGYTF